The T cell receptor beta chain under discussion was sequenced for a study of blood T cell repertoires in COVID-19. This clone was seen a single time. CDR3 length equals 14 residues. Looked up from germline, CDR1 is SGDLS and CDR2 is YYNGEE. Trimming removed 1 base at V and 7 bases at J, with 14 bases between. Some clones are missing from TCRdb's copy, which holds only in-frame ones; the method was immunoSEQ multiplex PCR. The sample carries some 260,000 clones, around nine tenths recorded once. What was sequenced was peripheral blood. The rearrangement joins TRBV9 to TRBJ1-2, with D perhaps matching TRBD1 (5 bases). The sequence came from a man aged 80 or over with acute or convalescent COVID-19. The CDR3 nucleotides are TGTGCCAGCAGCGTAAATGGGGCGCGAGTTGGCTACACCTTC. Encoded protein: CASSVNGARVGYTF.